This T cell receptor (beta chain) originates from a study of T cells expressing NK-cell markers (dated by TCRdb to the early 2020s). Regarding the research as a whole: In sorted CD3+CD56+NKG2C+, CD3+CD56+NKG2C- and CD3+CD56-NKG2C+ T-cell subsets from roughly 8 donors, TCR beta-chain repertoires were profiled. Seven of the eight sequenced donors were HCMV-seropositive and one was HCMV-seronegative. All eight donors whose samples were sequenced were randomly selected healthy volunteers, three of them men and five women. Libraries were sequenced as 2 x 150 bp reads on Illumina HiSeq 2000/2500, MiSeq or NextSeq.

HCMV-specific IgG was detected in serum with a commercial ELISA kit to determine HCMV serostatus. Peripheral blood mononuclear cells were isolated from blood by Ficoll density gradient centrifugation. Details on this clonotype: This receptor's antigen is unknown.

The instrument was an Illumina HiSeq 2000. TCR beta cDNA libraries were made by 5'RACE template switching that added a universal primer site and unique molecular identifiers. Priming for cDNA synthesis came from the TCR beta constant segment, and two successive PCR amplification steps followed. The authors' analysis ran thus. MIGEC handled demultiplexing of the reads and grouping by UMI, while MiTCR was used to assemble and quantify clonotypes. To remove erroneous sequences, TCR cDNA sequences were retained only when supported by two or more reads. The tcR package was used for downstream repertoire analysis, and clonotypes were matched between fractions using CDR3 nucleotide sequence together with V segment. VDJmatch was used to annotate antigen specificity against VDJdb, with one amino acid substitution in CDR3 permitted. Once TCRdb had reprocessed the reads, it stored one entry per CDR3 protein sequence and supplied no DNA. V and J calls and clone size were set by TCRdb, not the authors. The sample's table covers over 250,000 distinct CDR3 sequences. The ten largest make up around 4% of the sample.

Study-level results and caveats: Whether the expanded NKG2C-expressing T cell clones were specific for HCMV antigens remained unclear. In more than 5 donors, the dominant CD3+CD56+NKG2C+ clonotypes ranked among the top 10 CD8+ clonotypes, making up roughly 1.0-7.5% of CD8+ T cells. Those dominant clonotypes were again the most abundant among CD3+CD56-NKG2C+ cells in several donors, at about 28.3-60.1%.

From a lookup of the germline V gene, CDR1 and CDR2 are LGHNA and YSLEER. From cysteine to phenylalanine, the CDR3 is 13 amino acids long. DNA for this receptor is not on file. The TCR comes from a woman between 18 and 75 years old in good health. The sequenced sample was blood T cells: a sorted CD56 or NKG2C T cell subset, CD4+ or CD8+ T cells, or bulk PBMC T cells (not recorded which). The chain employs TRBV4-3 and TRBJ1-2. The CDR3: CASSQASPPLLTF.